The entry below describes one TCR beta chain. The antigen remains undetermined. The PCR used 60 Vbeta and 13 Jbeta primers. Repertoires were generated with immunoSEQ multiplex PCR, while TCRdb's copy carries only in-frame clones and drops some. The sample includes under 200,000 clones, 65% to 85% of them seen just once. This record belongs to a study of cytomegalovirus exposure and HLA in healthy donors. Donors had nominal health at sampling but likely had unrecorded immune exposures. Overall study results and limits: Testing in vitro showed three CMV-associated chains specific for CMV antigens. Evidence from a later analysis indicated that most CMV-associated TCR beta chains looked HLA-restricted.

This clonotype originated in a woman aged 40 to 50 in good health and CMV-seropositive. Material: PBMCs.

CDR3 protein: CASSVSPSNTEAFF. The DNA for the CDR3 is TGTGCCAGCAGCGTAAGCCCCTCCAACACTGAAGCTTTCTTT. The rearrangement joins TRBV9 to TRBJ1-1, with D unclear. The CDR3 spans 14 residues. V was shortened by 1 base and J by 2 bases, with 9 bases between the two germline ends. Germline V gene sequence: CDR1 SGDLS, CDR2 YYNGEE.